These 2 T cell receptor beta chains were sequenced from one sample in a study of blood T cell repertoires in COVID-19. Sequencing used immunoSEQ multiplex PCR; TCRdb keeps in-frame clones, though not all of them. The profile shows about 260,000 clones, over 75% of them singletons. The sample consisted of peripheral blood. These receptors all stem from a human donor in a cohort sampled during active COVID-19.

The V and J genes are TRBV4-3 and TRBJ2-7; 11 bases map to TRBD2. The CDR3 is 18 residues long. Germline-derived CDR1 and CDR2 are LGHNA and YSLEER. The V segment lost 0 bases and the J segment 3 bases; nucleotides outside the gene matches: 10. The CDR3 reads CASSQESGLAEGIYEQYF. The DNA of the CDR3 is TGCGCCAGCAGCCAAGAATCGGGACTAGCGGAGGGGATCTACGAGCAGTACTTC.

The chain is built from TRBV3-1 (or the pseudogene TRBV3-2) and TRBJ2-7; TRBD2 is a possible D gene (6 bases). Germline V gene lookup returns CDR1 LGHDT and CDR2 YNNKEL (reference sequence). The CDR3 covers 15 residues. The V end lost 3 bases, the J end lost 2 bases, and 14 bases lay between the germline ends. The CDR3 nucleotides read TGTGCCAGCAGCCATTCCTCGGAGGGTCCCTACGAGCAGTACTTC. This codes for CASSHSSEGPYEQYF.